This T cell receptor beta chain was identified during a study of T cells after yellow fever vaccination. Whole-study findings and limits: It was a small share of clonotypes that appeared in both CD4 and CD8 compartments.

This clonotype was detected only a few times. No antigen is known for it. The TCR cDNA carried a universal primer site and UMIs from 5'RACE template switching. In TCRdb, the 5' RACE reads were re-called with MiXCR into one record per CDR3 protein. The data show 120,000 or so distinct CDR3 sequences, around 15% seen once. CDR1 is SEHNR, CDR2 FQNEAQ, per germline (reference sequence). The CDR3 extends over 16 amino acids. Unmatched junction bases numbered 12, after V lost 5 bases and J lost 8 bases. This chain links TRBV7-9 with TRBJ1-6; 7 positions match TRBD1. The sequenced sample was CD8+ T cells sorted from PBMCs, obtained 5 days after the yellow fever booster vaccination. The receptor was isolated from a man aged 18 to 29 who received the YFV17D yellow fever vaccine. CDR3 coding DNA: TGTGCCAGCAGCCCCCCAGGGGGGGTGGGGTATTCACCCCTCCACTTT. Its protein product is CASSPPGGVGYSPLHF.